Listed below are T cell receptor beta chains from one sample, sequenced in a study of blood T cells in healthy people across ages. A single record per CDR3 protein comes from TCRdb applying MiXCR to the 5' RACE reads. The sample carries around 1.5 million distinct CDR3 sequences, roughly a third recorded once. Sequencing used blood. These receptor sequences come from a woman aged 25 to 39 in good health. Each CDR3 is given with its conserved first and last residue. The D gene is left open where the match is weak. Some rows mark clone size as missing; the rest say once, few, many or name a class of expanded clone.

v_gene	j_gene	abundance	d_gene	CDR3aa	CDR3nt
TRBV3-1	TRBJ2-1	.	TRBD2	CASSREVGLAVYNEQFF	TGTGCCAGCAGCCGAGAAGTAGGACTAGCGGTTTACAATGAGCAGTTCTTC
TRBV10-3	TRBJ2-5	.	.	CAISGEEKTQYF	TGTGCCATCAGCGGGGAGGAAAAGACCCAGTACTTC
TRBV12-3/TRBV12-4	TRBJ2-7	.	.	CASSFEAVGEQYF	TGTGCCAGCAGTTTTGAGGCCGTTGGGGAGCAGTACTTC
TRBV4-1	TRBJ2-7	few	.	CASSQVDASPYEQYF	TGCGCCAGCAGCCAAGTGGATGCCAGTCCCTACGAGCAGTACTTC
TRBV29-1	TRBJ1-2	many	.	CSVEGFVKFHGYTF	TGCAGCGTTGAAGGGTTCGTAAAGTTCCATGGCTACACCTTC
TRBV6-1	TRBJ2-1	few	TRBD2	CASRLTSGTYNEQFF	TGTGCCAGCAGGCTGACTAGCGGGACCTACAATGAGCAGTTCTTC
TRBV18	TRBJ1-2	.	.	CASSPTYPENYGYTF	TGTGCCAGCTCACCTACATACCCAGAGAACTATGGCTACACCTTC
TRBV5-6	TRBJ2-1	.	.	CASSLSDTERFF	TGTGCCAGCAGCTTGTCAGACACAGAGCGGTTCTTC
TRBV5-1	TRBJ2-2	.	TRBD2	CASSPNPGLAGAGELFF	TGCGCCAGCAGCCCCAACCCGGGACTAGCGGGAGCCGGGGAGCTGTTTTTT
TRBV7-8	TRBJ2-5	.	.	CASSALGLLGETQYF	TGTGCCAGCAGCGCCCTGGGCCTACTCGGAGAGACCCAGTACTTC
TRBV13	TRBJ2-3	.	.	CASTDGGAGTQYF	TGTGCCAGCACTGACGGGGGCGCAGGTACGCAGTATTTT
TRBV15	TRBJ2-1	.	TRBD2	CATSRGIAGGLGQFF	TGTGCCACCAGCAGAGGAATCGCGGGGGGGCTAGGGCAGTTCTTC
TRBV4-1	TRBJ2-3	few	TRBD1	CASSPQVARGPVTDTQYF	TGCGCCAGCAGCCCCCAAGTAGCGAGGGGGCCGGTCACAGATACGCAGTATTTT
TRBV20-1	TRBJ1-1	.	.	CSAQEKDTEAFF	TGCAGTGCTCAGGAAAAGGACACTGAAGCTTTCTTT
TRBV25-1	TRBJ1-2	.	.	CASSDGLSLITYGYTF	TGTGCCAGCAGTGATGGTCTCAGCCTAATCACGTATGGCTACACCTTC
TRBV5-1	TRBJ2-7	.	.	CAGSLASVGGEQYF	TGCGCCGGCAGCTTGGCTAGTGTCGGGGGCGAGCAGTACTTC
TRBV12-3/TRBV12-4	TRBJ2-5	few	TRBD2	CASSAASGKVVYETQYF	TGTGCCAGCAGTGCCGCTAGCGGGAAGGTGGTCTACGAGACCCAGTACTTC
TRBV28	TRBJ2-7	.	.	CASSPYAPENPIYEQYF	TGTGCCAGCAGTCCTTACGCGCCCGAGAACCCAATCTACGAGCAGTACTTC
TRBV4-1	TRBJ2-1	.	TRBD1	CASSQGRQGRRNNGQFF	TGCGCCAGCAGCCAAGGTCGACAGGGGAGGCGGAACAATGGGCAGTTCTTC
TRBV28	TRBJ2-1	.	TRBD1	CASSLYSTGAVGNEQFF	TGTGCCAGCAGTCTATACAGCACAGGGGCGGTGGGCAATGAGCAGTTCTTC
TRBV5-1	TRBJ1-1	.	TRBD1	CASSKDRGSVNTEAFF	TGCGCCAGCAGCAAAGACAGGGGTAGCGTGAACACTGAAGCTTTCTTT
TRBV20-1	TRBJ2-7	few	TRBD2	CSARDWETAGLSYEQYF	TGCAGTGCTAGAGACTGGGAAACAGCGGGACTCTCCTACGAGCAGTACTTC
TRBV12-3/TRBV12-4	TRBJ1-1	.	TRBD1	CASSLGTGLYTEAFF	TGTGCCAGCAGCCTTGGGACAGGGTTGTACACTGAAGCTTTCTTT
TRBV28	TRBJ1-6	.	TRBD1	CATGSYGTDNSPLHF	TGTGCCACCGGATCCTACGGGACAGATAATTCACCCCTCCACTTT
TRBV29-1	TRBJ2-5	few	.	CSVGAGGQETQYF	TGCAGCGTTGGGGCAGGGGGGCAGGAGACCCAGTACTTC
TRBV10-3	TRBJ2-3	.	.	CAISESIGPAGTQYF	TGTGCCATCAGTGAGTCGATAGGCCCGGCGGGTACGCAGTATTTT
TRBV5-4	TRBJ2-3	few	.	CASSFKRTDTQYF	TGTGCCAGCAGCTTTAAACGCACAGATACGCAGTATTTT
TRBV29-1	TRBJ2-4	few	.	CSVEDPWDGAKNIQYF	TGCAGCGTTGAAGATCCGTGGGATGGGGCCAAAAACATTCAGTACTTC
TRBV3-1	TRBJ2-1	.	.	CASSQESAVWNEQFF	TGTGCCAGCAGCCAAGAGAGCGCCGTCTGGAATGAGCAGTTCTTC
TRBV6-5	TRBJ1-5	.	TRBD1	CASSYGTGQVQHF	TGTGCCAGCAGTTACGGGACAGGGCAAGTCCAGCATTTT
TRBV4-1	TRBJ2-5	.	TRBD2	CASSHGLAGDPYQETQYF	TGCGCCAGCAGCCACGGACTAGCGGGGGACCCGTACCAAGAGACCCAGTACTTC
TRBV5-1	TRBJ2-7	.	TRBD1	CASSLRGHSYEQYF	TGCGCCAGCAGCTTAAGGGGGCACTCCTACGAGCAGTACTTC
TRBV7-3	TRBJ2-3	few	.	CASSGGRSSTDTQYF	TGTGCCAGCAGCGGGGGGCGGTCTAGCACAGATACGCAGTATTTT
TRBV7-2	TRBJ1-5	many	.	CASSLRQGGNQPQHF	TGTGCCAGCAGCTTAAGGCAGGGAGGAAATCAGCCCCAGCATTTT
TRBV3-1	TRBJ2-1	few	TRBD2	CASSQGGAEREEPTPFYNEQFF	TGTGCCAGCAGCCAAGGGGGGGCGGAGCGGGAGGAACCTACCCCCTTCTACAATGAGCAGTTCTTC